The clone carrying this TCR beta chain came up a few times. Its cognate antigen is unknown. TCRdb re-called the reads with MiXCR, one entry per CDR3 protein. The sample lists just over 450,000 distinct CDR3 sequences; under 55% were seen once. The data derive from a study of T cell repertoires in cytomegalovirus infection. Study in general: Indicated by public TCR beta signatures were CMV infection and matching HLA type. Study-level points and caveats: Summed frequency of public TCR beta families distinguished CMV carriers with the relevant HLA. CMV-specific TCR beta clonotypes restricted by HLA-C were the ones dominating the ex vivo response.

There are 17 residues in the CDR3. The germline V and J ends were trimmed by 2 bases and 9 bases, with 26 bases remaining between them. Germline assignment: CDR1 MNHEY and CDR2 SVGEGT. The sample consisted of cultured PBMCs, taken from culture after CMV antigen stimulation. The rearrangement joins TRBV6-2 or TRBV6-3 to TRBJ2-7; D is perhaps TRBD1 (6 bases). The TCR was taken from a human donor in good health (CMV status not recorded). Some clones in this sample may be carry-over from other donors' samples. The CDR3: CASSYGGARGLYSGQYF. The CDR3 DNA sequence: TGTGCCAGCAGTTACGGGGGCGCGAGGGGCCTTTATTCTGGGCAGTACTTC.